This is a list of T cell receptor beta chains from one sample in a study of CD8+CD57+ T cells in acquired aplastic anemia. TCRdb processed the reads anew with MiXCR; each CDR3 protein has one entry. Altogether roughly 80,000 distinct CDR3 sequences are present, approximately 46% being singletons, with the ten largest covering roughly 70%. The sample comprised sorted CD4+, CD8+, or CD8+CD57+ T cells (not recorded which) from PBMCs. These receptors originate from a human donor in good health, serving as a control. Each CDR3 is given with its conserved first and last residue. A D gene is named only where the DNA matches it firmly. Expanded clones are given a class, and other clones once, few, many or no size at all.

j_call clone_size d_call v_call cdr3_aa cdr3_nt
TRBJ2-7 NA NA TRBV30 CAWTSRGPYEQYF TGTGCCTGGACCTCCAGGGGTCCCTACGAGCAGTACTTC
TRBJ1-2 once TRBD1 TRBV10-3 CAISLRTGYGYTF TGTGCCATCAGTTTACGGACAGGTTATGGCTACACCTTC
TRBJ2-3 NA NA TRBV29-1 CSGEPTGNTQYF TGCAGCGGAGAACCGACAGGCAATACGCAGTATTTT
TRBJ2-5 many NA TRBV7-8 CASSLLEGGQETQYF TGTGCCAGCAGCTTATTGGAGGGGGGGCAGGAGACCCAGTACTTC
TRBJ2-7 many TRBD2 TRBV6-1 CASSEFRLTGTSNEQYF TGTGCCAGCAGTGAATTTCGGCTCACCGGGACTAGCAACGAGCAGTACTTC
TRBJ1-6 NA TRBD1 TRBV7-6 CASSSQGGGNSPLHF TGTGCCAGCAGCTCTCAGGGGGGCGGTAATTCACCCCTCCACTTT
TRBJ2-1 NA NA TRBV24-1 CATSDYAGSRYNEQFF TGTGCCACCAGTGATTATGCAGGGTCGAGGTACAATGAGCAGTTCTTC
TRBJ1-6 NA NA TRBV24-1 CATSEEAGGNSPLHF TGTGCCACCAGTGAAGAAGCGGGGGGCAATTCACCCCTCCACTTT
TRBJ1-2 few TRBD1 TRBV19 CASSPTDRVGYGYTF TGTGCCAGTAGTCCTACTGACAGGGTGGGCTATGGCTACACCTTC
TRBJ2-1 NA TRBD1 TRBV11-3 CASSLLTGTYNEQFF TGTGCCAGCAGCCTATTGACAGGGACCTACAATGAGCAGTTCTTC
TRBJ1-6 NA NA TRBV11-2 CASSPKGQGSNSPLHF TGTGCCAGCAGCCCCAAGGGCCAGGGTTCTAATTCACCCCTCCACTTT
TRBJ1-1 NA TRBD1 TRBV6-4 CASSYIQGAVNTEAFF TGTGCCAGCAGCTATATACAGGGGGCCGTAAACACTGAAGCTTTCTTT
TRBJ1-2 few NA TRBV20-1 CSAREAGNYGYTF TGCAGTGCTAGAGAGGCAGGGAATTATGGCTACACCTTC
TRBJ2-3 many NA TRBV12-3/TRBV12-4 CASSLSRGYTDTQYF TGTGCCAGCAGTTTGAGCAGGGGATACACAGATACGCAGTATTTT
TRBJ1-5 many TRBD1 TRBV9 CASSGAGGNQPQHF TGTGCCAGCAGCGGGGCAGGGGGGAATCAGCCCCAGCATTTT
TRBJ1-5 many NA TRBV9 CASSVGSNSNQPQHF TGTGCCAGCAGCGTAGGGTCAAACAGCAATCAGCCCCAGCATTTT
TRBJ1-1 NA TRBD1 TRBV19 CASSALTGVNTEAFF TGTGCCAGTAGTGCCTTGACAGGGGTTAACACTGAAGCTTTCTTT
TRBJ2-5 few TRBD1 TRBV5-1 CASSFRGRDQETQYF TGCGCCAGCAGCTTTAGGGGGCGCGATCAAGAGACCCAGTACTTC
TRBJ1-2 many TRBD1 TRBV19 CASSILDRGYGYTF TGTGCCAGTAGTATATTGGACAGGGGCTATGGCTACACCTTC
TRBJ1-1 many NA TRBV27 CASSLAMNTEAFF TGTGCCAGCAGCTTAGCGATGAACACTGAAGCTTTCTTT
TRBJ2-1 NA NA TRBV27 CASSFLGQADNEQFF TGTGCCAGCAGTTTCTTGGGACAAGCGGACAATGAGCAGTTCTTC
TRBJ2-2 many NA TRBV29-1 CSVPSMNTGELFF TGCAGCGTCCCCTCCATGAACACCGGGGAGCTGTTTTTT
TRBJ1-1 few TRBD1 TRBV13 CASSLYEGAGTEAFF TGTGCCAGCAGCTTATACGAGGGGGCAGGAACTGAAGCTTTCTTT
TRBJ2-1 NA TRBD1 TRBV10-3 CASSPDRGYNEQFF TGTGCCAGCTCCCCTGACAGGGGCTACAATGAGCAGTTCTTC
TRBJ1-3 many NA TRBV11-1 CASSLEVGVSWNTIYF TGTGCCAGCAGCTTAGAGGTGGGGGTGTCATGGAACACCATATATTTT
TRBJ2-2 NA NA TRBV11-2 CASSQDGGELFF TGTGCCAGCAGTCAGGACGGCGGGGAGCTGTTTTTT
TRBJ1-2 NA NA TRBV29-1 CSGTDYGYTF TGCAGCGGGACTGACTATGGCTACACCTTC
TRBJ1-6 NA NA TRBV20-1 CSARDIGTGPYSPLHF TGCAGTGCTAGAGATATAGGCACAGGGCCTTATTCACCCCTCCACTTT
TRBJ2-3 many NA TRBV20-1 CSARPPPPGRPSTDTQYF TGCAGTGCTAGACCACCACCCCCCGGACGGCCTAGCACAGATACGCAGTATTTT
TRBJ1-5 many NA TRBV20-1 CSARGLPQHF TGCAGTGCGCGGGGTTTGCCCCAGCATTTT
TRBJ2-1 few TRBD1 TRBV20-1 CSARNEDRGNEQFF TGCAGTGCTAGAAACGAAGACAGGGGGAATGAGCAGTTCTTC
TRBJ1-5 many NA TRBV6-6 CASSLNPYSNQPQHF TGTGCCAGCAGTTTAAACCCCTATAGCAATCAGCCCCAGCATTTT
TRBJ2-3 NA TRBD2 TRBV2 CASRRLALSTDTQYF TGTGCCAGCAGGCGACTAGCTCTTAGCACAGATACGCAGTATTTT
TRBJ2-7 many TRBD1 TRBV3-1 CASSPRQGVDEQYF TGTGCCAGCAGCCCCCGACAGGGGGTCGACGAGCAGTACTTC
TRBJ2-1 few TRBD1 TRBV5-1 CASSFGTGQGEFF TGCGCCAGCAGCTTCGGTACCGGACAGGGAGAGTTCTTC
TRBJ2-2 few NA TRBV30 CAWSVGGELFF TGTGCCTGGAGCGTCGGCGGGGAGCTGTTTTTT
TRBJ2-5 NA TRBD2 TRBV9 CASSVSGGPKETQYF TGTGCCAGCAGCGTTAGCGGGGGGCCGAAAGAGACCCAGTACTTC
TRBJ1-1 NA NA TRBV9 CASSEGQPNTEAFF TGTGCCAGCAGCGAAGGACAGCCGAACACTGAAGCTTTCTTT
TRBJ1-3 few NA TRBV10-3 CAIIDGANGNTIYF TGTGCCATCATTGATGGGGCGAACGGAAACACCATATATTTT
TRBJ2-5 NA NA TRBV29-1 CSGRGQPGVQETQYF TGCAGCGGCCGGGGACAGCCGGGAGTTCAAGAGACCCAGTACTTC
TRBJ1-1 NA NA TRBV24-1 CATSERDTEAFF TGTGCCACCAGTGAACGAGACACTGAAGCTTTCTTT